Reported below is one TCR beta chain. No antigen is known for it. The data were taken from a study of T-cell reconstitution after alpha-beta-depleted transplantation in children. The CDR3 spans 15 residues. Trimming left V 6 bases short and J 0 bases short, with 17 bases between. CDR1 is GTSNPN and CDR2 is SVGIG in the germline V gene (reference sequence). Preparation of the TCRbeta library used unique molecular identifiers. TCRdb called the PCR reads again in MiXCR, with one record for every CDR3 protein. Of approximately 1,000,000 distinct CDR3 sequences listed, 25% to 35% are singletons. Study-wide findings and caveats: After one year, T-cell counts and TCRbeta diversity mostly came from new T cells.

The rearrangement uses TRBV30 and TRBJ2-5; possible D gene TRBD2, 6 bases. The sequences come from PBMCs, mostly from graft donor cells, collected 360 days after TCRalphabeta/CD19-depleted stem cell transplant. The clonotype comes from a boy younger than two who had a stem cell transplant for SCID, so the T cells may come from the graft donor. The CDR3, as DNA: TGTGCCTGTCTGCCTGGACTACCCAACCAAGAGACCCAGTACTTC. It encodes CACLPGLPNQETQYF. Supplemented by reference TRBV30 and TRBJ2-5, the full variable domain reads SQTIHQWPATLVQPVGSPLSLECTVEGTSNPNLYWYRQAAGRGLQLLFYSVGIGQISSEVPQNLSASRPQDRQFILSSKKLLLSDSGFYLCACLPGLPNQETQYFGPGTRLLVL.